This entry is about one T cell receptor beta chain. The germline gives CDR1 GTSNPN, CDR2 SVGIG (reference sequence). The CDR3 length is 16 residues. V was pared by 4 bases and J by 3 bases, with 16 bases between. The sample belongs to a study of cytomegalovirus exposure and HLA in healthy donors. Primers: 60 Vbeta forward and 13 Jbeta reverse. Data came from immunoSEQ multiplex PCR; TCRdb stores just in-frame clones and leaves some out. The data contain roughly 230,000 clones, just under 80% of them singletons. This sequence originates from a boy younger than 18 in good health and CMV-seronegative. Sequencing used PBMCs. The rearrangement joins TRBV30 to TRBJ2-6; D remains ambiguous. The CDR3: CAWMRGPSFGANVLTF. The CDR3 bases are TGTGCCTGGATGCGTGGGCCCTCGTTTGGGGCCAACGTCCTGACTTTC.